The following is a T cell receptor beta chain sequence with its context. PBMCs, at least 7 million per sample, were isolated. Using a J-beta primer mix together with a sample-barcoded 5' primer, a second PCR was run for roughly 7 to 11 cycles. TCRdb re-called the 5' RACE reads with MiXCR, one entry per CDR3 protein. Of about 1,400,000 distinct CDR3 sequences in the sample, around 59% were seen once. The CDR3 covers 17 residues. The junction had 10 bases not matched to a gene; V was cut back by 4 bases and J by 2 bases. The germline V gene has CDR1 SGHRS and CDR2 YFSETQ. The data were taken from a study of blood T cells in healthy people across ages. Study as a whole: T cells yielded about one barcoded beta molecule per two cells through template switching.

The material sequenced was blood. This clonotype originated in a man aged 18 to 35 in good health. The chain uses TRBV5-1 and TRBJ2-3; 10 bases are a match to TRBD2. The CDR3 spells CASSINGLAEYTDTQYF. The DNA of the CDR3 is TGCGCCAGCAGCATCAACGGACTAGCGGAGTACACAGATACGCAGTATTTT.